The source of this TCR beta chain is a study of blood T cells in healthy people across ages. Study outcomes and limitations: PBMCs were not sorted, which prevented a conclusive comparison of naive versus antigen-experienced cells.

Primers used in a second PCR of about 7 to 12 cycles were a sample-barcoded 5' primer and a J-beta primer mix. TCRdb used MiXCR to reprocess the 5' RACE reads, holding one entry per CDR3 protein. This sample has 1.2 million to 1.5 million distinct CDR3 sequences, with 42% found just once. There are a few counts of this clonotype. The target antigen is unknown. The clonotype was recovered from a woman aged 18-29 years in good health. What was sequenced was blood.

The CDR3 DNA is TGCGCCAGCAGTGAGTCCAAACCGGGACTAGCCCGAACAGATACGCAGTATTTT. Translation: CASSESKPGLARTDTQYF. The chain carries TRBV10-1 and TRBJ2-3, with 9 bases matching TRBD2. Germline V CDR1 and CDR2: WNHNN, SYGVQD (reference sequence). The CDR3 runs to 18 residues. With V trimmed by 0 bases and J by 3 bases, 10 bases remained unmatched.